This T cell receptor (beta chain) was identified in a study of beta chain features in type 1 diabetes. Study observations and caveats: Shortening that was moderate but significant affected the TCRB CDR3s of Type 1 diabetes patients in all four CD4+ subsets.

A heparinised blood draw that averaged around 0.12 L was obtained once from each donor. V lost 3 bases and J 0 bases, leaving 11 bases between the germline ends. The CDR3 runs to 15 residues. Germline V gives CDR1 SGHRS, CDR2 YFSETQ. The sequenced template was cDNA made from the entire isolated RNA. Sequenced by immunoSEQ multiplex PCR; TCRdb stores in-frame clones only, minus some. The sample lists more than 300,000 clones; around 12% were seen once. Note on this clone: The antigen remains undetermined.

V gene TRBV5-1 combines with J gene TRBJ2-3; maybe TRBD1 (5 bases). Sequences were obtained from naive CD4+ T cells from blood. This clonotype was obtained from a woman younger than 30 with type 1 diabetes. CDR3 sequence reads: CASSSDSSSTDTQYF. DNA for the CDR3: TGCGCCAGCAGCTCCGACAGCTCTAGCACAGATACGCAGTATTTT.